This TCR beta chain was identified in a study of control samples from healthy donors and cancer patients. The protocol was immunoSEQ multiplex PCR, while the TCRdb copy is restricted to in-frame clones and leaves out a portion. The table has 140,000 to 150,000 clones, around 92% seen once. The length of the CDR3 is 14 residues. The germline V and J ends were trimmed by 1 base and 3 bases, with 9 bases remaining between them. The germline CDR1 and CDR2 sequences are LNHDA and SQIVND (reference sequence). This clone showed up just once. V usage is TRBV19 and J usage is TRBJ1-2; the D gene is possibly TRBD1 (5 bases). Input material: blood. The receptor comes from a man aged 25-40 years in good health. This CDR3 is CASSIAGRDYGYTF. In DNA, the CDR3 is TGTGCCAGTAGTATAGCAGGGAGGGACTATGGCTACACCTTC.